This T cell receptor (beta chain) was observed in a study of low-dose radiotherapy and immunotherapy resistance in tumors. Germline V gene data show CDR1 as SGHDN and CDR2 as FVKESK. V was pared by 1 base and J by 8 bases, with 14 bases between. The CDR3 extends over 14 amino acids. This clonotype appeared many times. First-strand cDNA used TRAV- and TRBV-specific primers, covering alpha and beta chains. Over roughly 19 PCR cycles, TCRs were amplified from a constant-region primer and V-primer adapter. One entry per CDR3 protein, called by TCRdb with MiXCR from the reads. This sample carries about 60,000 distinct CDR3 sequences, about 23% of them seen once, and the ten largest clones take 6% to 8.5%. Time point of the sample: after trial treatment. Treatment noted: LDRT plus nivolumab, ipilimumab, low-dose cyclophosphamide and aspirin (RACIN trial).

The rearrangement joins TRBV14 to TRBJ1-1; tentative D call: TRBD1 (5 bases). The source of this sequence is a male donor with prostate cancer. Specimen: PBMCs, collected after low-dose radiotherapy plus immunotherapy. CDR3: CASSQVREQGEAFF. CDR3 DNA sequence: TGTGCCAGCAGCCAAGTGCGGGAGCAGGGCGAAGCTTTCTTT. The whole variable domain, filled in from reference TRBV14 and TRBJ1-1, reads EAGVTQFPSHSVIEKGQTVTLRCDPISGHDNLYWYRRVMGKEIKFLLHFVKESKQDESGMPNNRFLAERTGGTYSTLKVQPAELEDSGVYFCASSQVREQGEAFFGQGTRLTVV.